This TCR beta chain comes out of a study of HIV-infected children after antiretroviral therapy interruption. Overall study: Recorded EBV and CMV exposure existed for most children.

Treatment indicated: PENTA 11 planned treatment interruption arm or continuous ART arm. Many counts were recorded for this clonotype. Unique molecular identifiers were included in an RNA-based 3' RACE TCR library. TCRdb ran MiXCR on the 3' RACE reads and lists one entry per CDR3 protein. The data show around 47,000 distinct CDR3 sequences, around 4.7% seen once. Deletions cut 1 base from V and 1 base from J, with 11 bases between. CDR1 SGHNT and CDR2 YENEEA come from the germline V gene. This CDR3 contains 16 residues. The source is a pool of human donors with HIV. The chain is built from TRBV11-3 and TRBJ1-5; D is possibly TRBD1 (5 bases). The input for sequencing was CD45RA+ CD4+ T cells from PBMCs, pooled from several time points, taken from a donor given antiretroviral therapy, either interrupted or continuous. Subset denoted: naive CD4+ CD45RA+ CD45RO- T cells. This chain's CDR3 is CASSLGGEVSNQPQHF. DNA of the CDR3: TGTGCCAGCAGCTTAGGGGGGGAGGTAAGCAATCAGCCCCAGCATTTT.